This T cell receptor beta chain stems from a study of blood T cells in healthy people across ages (dated by TCRdb to the mid-2010s). For context, the study as a whole: Template switching captured roughly one uniquely barcoded TCR beta cDNA molecule per two T cells in model experiments. Age-related changes in TCR beta repertoire diversity were measured in the study by deep sequencing normalized with unique cDNA molecular identifiers. To avoid experimental bias, donors of different ages were spread randomly across the sequencing lanes. Two additional independent replicas of 1 million unique cDNA reads from the same blood draw were analyzed for two donors (one aged 18 to 30 and one aged 80 or older). The donors were divided into four age groups: young (average roughly 15 years), middle-aged (approximately 42), aged (about 60) and long-lived (about 79). The paper as a whole reports these results and caveats: Total diversity estimates from one million sequenced T cells were considered lower bounds and underestimates. The CMV infection status of donors was not known, potentially confounding age-related changes in expanded clonotypes. The percentage of naive T cells measured by flow cytometry correlated strongly with observed TCR beta diversity. Bulk unsorted PBMC profiling prevented conclusive comparison of naive and antigen-experienced compartments. Observed TCR beta diversity per million T cells fell roughly linearly with age, and a significant reduction was already apparent by age around 40. Compared with the aged group, the long-lived group had more naive CD4+ T cells, fewer expanded clones and increased TCR diversity, a pattern suggesting age selection.

From the cysteine through the phenylalanine, the CDR3 covers 14 amino acids. Only CDR3 DNA is held: 42 bases, read in frame from base 1. From the germline V gene (reference sequence), CDR1 is DFQATT and CDR2 is SNEGSKA. The method was 5' RACE. Sequencing relied on an Illumina HiSeq 2500. A second PCR of about 7 to 12 cycles was run with a J-beta primer mix and a sample-barcoded 5' primer. Each TCR beta cDNA molecule received a unique molecular identifier from a template-switch 5' adaptor carrying 12 random nucleotides. Each sample yielded at least 3 million CDR3-containing paired-end reads. All of the RNA was converted into first-strand cDNA using the Mint cDNA synthesis kit, with a TRBC-specific oligonucleotide serving as the primer. All cDNA was treated with uracil-DNA glycosylase and then went through a first 18-cycle PCR with the universal primers M1SS and BC2_uni_R. Regarding the original processing steps: Each sample was normalized by randomly selecting 1 million high-quality reads, each carrying a distinct molecular identifier. Reads sharing molecular identifiers were discarded rather than binned into consensus sequences. CDR3 identification, clonotype clustering and error correction used MiTCR with a Q25 quality threshold and the strictest error-elimination algorithm. A nonparametric unseen species model with Euler transformation was used to estimate a lower bound on total TCR beta diversity. Starting from the raw public reads, TCRdb applied fastp trimming at Q25, assembled clones with MiXCR and retained in-frame beta chains. One record per CDR3 amino acid sequence lists the most common genes and DNA. It is TCRdb's table, rather than the study itself, that gives the V and J calls and clone size. This sample holds 700,000 or so distinct CDR3 sequences; roughly two fifths were observed only once. The ten largest make up about 32% of the sample.

Systemically healthy Caucasian individuals from Russia, some 40 in total and aged roughly 6 to 100 years, were included as donors. Roughly 10 milliliters of peripheral blood were collected from each donor into EDTA-treated Vacutainer tubes. PBMCs were isolated by Ficoll-Paque density-gradient centrifugation, with at least 7 million obtained per sample. Trizol reagent was used to extract total RNA from the PBMCs, yielding at least 6 micrograms per sample. The percentages of naive CD45RAhigh/CD27high T cells were determined by flow cytometry on a PBMC aliquot from every donor. Note on this clonotype: Its cognate antigen has yet to be identified. A single base separates this from a much larger clone, so it may be a read error.

The specimen sequenced was blood. The sequence joins TRBV20-1 to TRBJ2-3; a weak D assignment points to TRBD2 (5 bases agree). This clonotype was sampled from an elderly man in good health. The DNA sequence is TGCAGTGCCGGTCGGGTGGCGGGCACAGATGCGCAGTATTTT. This translates into CSAGRVAGTDAQYF.